This TCR beta chain was documented in a study of T cell clonotyping in hematopoietic cell transplantation. Broader study findings: At the given depth, recipient repertoires were over 95% de novo clonotypes. Without cell sorting, CD4 versus CD8 contributions remain unresolved. Broader posttransplant TCR repertoire diversity was predicted by graft donor and pretransplant recipient Inverse Simpson Index values. Pathologically expanded recipient clonotypes increased progressively from day 30 to day 180 as diversity fell.

Libraries were prepared by immunoSEQ multiplex PCR; TCRdb keeps only in-frame clonotypes and omits some of them. The sample carries about 18,000 clones, 80% to 95% recorded once. To note about this clone: What it binds is not known.

V was clipped by 5 bases and J by 2 bases, with 13 bases between them. The germline CDR1 and CDR2 sequences are SEHNR and FQNEAQ (reference sequence). The CDR3 sequence is 14 residues long. Sequencing used peripheral blood mononuclear cells. This chain connects TRBV7-9 to TRBJ2-7, with a weak D call TRBD2 (5 bases). The receptor's source is a man aged 35 to 55 in good health. Some clones in this sample may be carry-over from other donors' samples. DNA of the CDR3: TGTGCCAGCAGCGACACGGGGAGTGCCTACGAGCAGTACTTC. This sequence encodes CASSDTGSAYEQYF.